This T cell receptor beta chain was obtained from a study of T-cell reconstitution after alpha-beta-depleted transplantation in children. The V end lost 7 bases, the J end lost 2 bases, and 19 bases lay between the germline ends. Germline V gene data show CDR1 as SGDLS and CDR2 as YYNGEE. The CDR3 spans 15 residues. Library preparation (for TCRbeta) was performed with unique molecular identifiers. TCRdb passed the PCR reads through MiXCR, listing each CDR3 protein once. Here the sample spans about 240,000 distinct CDR3 sequences, around 12% being singletons. In its sample, this clonotype was seen a few times.

The source material was PBMCs from the stem cell graft donor, sampled from the stem cell graft. The clonotype comes from a human donor who donated a stem cell graft to a child with acute lymphoblastic leukemia. The chain carries TRBV9 and TRBJ2-7; either TRBD1 or TRBD2 may fit D (5 bases each). This CDR3 is CASATGGQGTYEQYF. The CDR3 DNA sequence: TGTGCCAGCGCCACGGGCGGGCAGGGCACCTACGAGCAGTACTTC.